What follows is one T cell receptor beta chain and its context. These data originate in a study of blood T cell repertoires in COVID-19. Study overall: COVID-19 samples from acute and convalescent phases originated in the United States, Italy and Spain. Sample material is recorded as cDNA or gDNA derived from T cells, B-cell-depleted T cells, or PBMCs.

Original methodology: Amplification with reference gene primers provided the estimates of nucleated cell counts. The repertoire was sequenced with immunoSEQ multiplex PCR; TCRdb's copy has only in-frame clones and lacks some. D and trimming were read from the DNA, whereas the V and J calls and clone size are those reported in that table. In the table there are 78,000 or so clones, about 83% of which are singletons. The CDR3 is 13 amino acids. Germline CDR1 and CDR2: MNHNY and SVGAGI (reference sequence). V dropped 2 bases and J dropped 11; count of bases not matched to a gene: 7. The chain couples TRBV6-6 to TRBJ1-1; 8 bases are a match to TRBD1. The sample consisted of peripheral blood. This sequence was found in a human donor in a cohort sampled during active COVID-19. The CDR3 DNA reads as TGTGCCAGCAGTTACAAGGACAGGGCTAGGGCTTTCTTT. Residues: CASSYKDRARAFF.